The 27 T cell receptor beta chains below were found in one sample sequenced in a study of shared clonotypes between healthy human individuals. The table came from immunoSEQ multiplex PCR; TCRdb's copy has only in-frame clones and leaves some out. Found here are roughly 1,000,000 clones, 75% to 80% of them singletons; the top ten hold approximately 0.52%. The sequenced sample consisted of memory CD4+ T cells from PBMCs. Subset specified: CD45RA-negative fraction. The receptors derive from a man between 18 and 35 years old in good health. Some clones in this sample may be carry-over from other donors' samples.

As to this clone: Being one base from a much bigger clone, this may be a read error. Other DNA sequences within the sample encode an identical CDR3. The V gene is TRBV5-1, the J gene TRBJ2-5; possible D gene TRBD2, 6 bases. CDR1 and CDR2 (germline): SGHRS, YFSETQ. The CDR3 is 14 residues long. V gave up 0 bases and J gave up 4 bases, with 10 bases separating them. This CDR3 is CASSLGAGRETQYF. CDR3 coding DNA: TGCGCCAGCAGCTTGGGTGCGGGGAGAGAGACCCAGTACTTC.

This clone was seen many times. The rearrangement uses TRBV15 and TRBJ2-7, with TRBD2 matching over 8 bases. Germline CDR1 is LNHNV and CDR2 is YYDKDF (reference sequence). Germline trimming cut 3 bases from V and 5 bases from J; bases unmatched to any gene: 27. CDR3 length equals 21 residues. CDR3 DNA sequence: TGTGCCACCAGCAGGAGCTACCTCGGGGTCCCAAGCGGGAGAGGGGGAGACGAGCAGTACTTC. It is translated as CATSRSYLGVPSGRGGDEQYF.

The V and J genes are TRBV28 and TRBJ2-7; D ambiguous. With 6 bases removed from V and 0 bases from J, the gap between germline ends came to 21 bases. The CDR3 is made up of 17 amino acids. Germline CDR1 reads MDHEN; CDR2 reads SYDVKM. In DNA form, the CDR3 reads TGTGCCAGCAGGAGCATAGACCGAGGTCCTTTCTCCTACGAGCAGTACTTC. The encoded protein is CASRSIDRGPFSYEQYF.

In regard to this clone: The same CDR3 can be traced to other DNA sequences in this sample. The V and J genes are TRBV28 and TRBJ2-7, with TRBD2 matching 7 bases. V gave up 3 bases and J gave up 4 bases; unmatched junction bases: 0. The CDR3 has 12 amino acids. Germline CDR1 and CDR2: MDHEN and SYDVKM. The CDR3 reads CASSLGGYEQYF. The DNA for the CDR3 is TGTGCCAGCAGTTTGGGGGGGTACGAGCAGTACTTC.

For the CDR3, the DNA is TGCGCCAGCAGTACACAGAGAAGCACAGATACGCAGTATTTT. It specifies CASSTQRSTDTQYF. This chain connects TRBV5-1 to TRBJ2-3; D unresolved. The CDR3 consists of 14 residues. Trimming removed 5 bases at V and 0 bases at J, with 10 bases between. Germline CDR1 reads SGHRS; CDR2 reads YFSETQ.

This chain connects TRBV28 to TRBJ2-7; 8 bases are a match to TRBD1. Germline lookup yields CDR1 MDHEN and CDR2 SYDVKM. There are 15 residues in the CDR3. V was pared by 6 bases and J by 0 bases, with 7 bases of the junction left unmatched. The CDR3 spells CASSPGGSSSYEQYF. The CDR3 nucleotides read TGTGCCAGCAGCCCAGGGGGCTCGAGCTCCTACGAGCAGTACTTC.

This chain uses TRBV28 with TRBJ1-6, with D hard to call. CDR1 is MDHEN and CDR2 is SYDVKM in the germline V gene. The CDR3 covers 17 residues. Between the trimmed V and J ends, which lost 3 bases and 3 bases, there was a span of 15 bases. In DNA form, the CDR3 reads TGTGCCAGCAGTTTTGTTTCAGCCGCAATCTATAATTCACCCCTCCACTTT. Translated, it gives CASSFVSAAIYNSPLHF.

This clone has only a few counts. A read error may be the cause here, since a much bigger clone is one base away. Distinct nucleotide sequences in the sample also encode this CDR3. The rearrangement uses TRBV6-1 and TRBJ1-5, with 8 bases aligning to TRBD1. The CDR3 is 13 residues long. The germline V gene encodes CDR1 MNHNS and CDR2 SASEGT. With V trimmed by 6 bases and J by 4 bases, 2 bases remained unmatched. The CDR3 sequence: CASRGTGNQPQHF. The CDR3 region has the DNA TGTGCCAGCAGGGGGACAGGTAATCAGCCCCAGCATTTT.

The CDR3 loop reads CASSSGQGSEETQYF. CDR3 sequence (DNA): TGCGCCAGCAGCTCCGGACAGGGCAGTGAGGAGACCCAGTACTTC. The chain recombines TRBV5-1 with TRBJ2-5; 8 nucleotides agree with TRBD1. CDR1 is SGHRS, CDR2 YFSETQ, per germline. The CDR3 spans 15 residues. The J segment lost 5 bases and the V segment lost 3 bases, leaving 9 bases of the junction unmatched.

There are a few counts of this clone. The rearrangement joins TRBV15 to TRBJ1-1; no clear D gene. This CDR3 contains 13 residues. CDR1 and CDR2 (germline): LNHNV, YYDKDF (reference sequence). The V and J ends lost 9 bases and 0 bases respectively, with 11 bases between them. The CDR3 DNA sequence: TGTGCCACTGCAAGACGCCTGAACACTGAAGCTTTCTTT. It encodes CATARRLNTEAFF.

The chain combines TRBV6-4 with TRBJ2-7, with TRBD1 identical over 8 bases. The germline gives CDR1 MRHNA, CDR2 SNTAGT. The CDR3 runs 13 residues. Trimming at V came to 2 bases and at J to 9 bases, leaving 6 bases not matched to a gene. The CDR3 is CASSDGQGAPQYF. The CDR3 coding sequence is TGTGCCAGCAGTGACGGGCAGGGGGCCCCGCAGTACTTC.

The CDR3, as DNA: TGTGCCAGTAGTATCAGTCCCGGAGTGAACTACGAGCAGTACTTC. It specifies CASSISPGVNYEQYF. The V gene is TRBV19, the J gene TRBJ2-7; D is uncertain. V was cut by 3 bases and J by 3 bases, with 15 bases left in between. The CDR3 length is 15 residues. Germline assignment: CDR1 LNHDA and CDR2 SQIVND (reference sequence).

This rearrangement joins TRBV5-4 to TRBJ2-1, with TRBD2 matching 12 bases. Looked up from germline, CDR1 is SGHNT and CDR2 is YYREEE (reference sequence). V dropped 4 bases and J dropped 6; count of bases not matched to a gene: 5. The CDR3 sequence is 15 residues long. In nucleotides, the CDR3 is TGTGCCAGCAGCCGACTAGCGGGAGTGTGCAATGAGCAGTTCTTC. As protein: CASSRLAGVCNEQFF. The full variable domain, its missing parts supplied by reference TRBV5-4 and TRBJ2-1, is ETGVTQSPTHLIKTRGQQVTLRCSSQSGHNTVSWYQQALGQGPQFIFQYYREEENGRGNFPPRFSGLQFPNYSSELNVNALELDDSALYLCASSRLAGVCNEQFFGPGTRLTVL.

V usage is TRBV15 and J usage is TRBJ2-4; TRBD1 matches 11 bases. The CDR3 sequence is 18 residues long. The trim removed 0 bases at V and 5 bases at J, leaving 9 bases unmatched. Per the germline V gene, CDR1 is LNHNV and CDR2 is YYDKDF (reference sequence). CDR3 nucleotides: TGTGCCACCAGCAGAGATAGCCGGACAGGGGGCCGTCAAAACATTCAGTACTTC. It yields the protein CATSRDSRTGGRQNIQYF. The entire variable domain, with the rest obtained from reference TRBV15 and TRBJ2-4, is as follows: DAMVIQNPRYQVTQFGKPVTLSCSQTLNHNVMYWYQQKSSQAPKLLFHYYDKDFNNEADTPDNFQSRRPNTSFCFLDIRSPGLGDTAMYLCATSRDSRTGGRQNIQYFGAGTRLSVL.

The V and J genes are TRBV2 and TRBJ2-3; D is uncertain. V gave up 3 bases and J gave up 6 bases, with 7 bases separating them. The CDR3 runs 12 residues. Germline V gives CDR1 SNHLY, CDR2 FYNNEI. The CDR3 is CASSEGWDTQYF. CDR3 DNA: TGTGCCAGCAGTGAGGGGTGGGATACGCAGTATTTT.

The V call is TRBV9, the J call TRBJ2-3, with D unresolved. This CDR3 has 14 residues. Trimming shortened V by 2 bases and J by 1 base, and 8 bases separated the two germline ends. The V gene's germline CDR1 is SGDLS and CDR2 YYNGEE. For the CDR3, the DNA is TGTGCCAGCAGCGTCCAGCCCGGCACAGATACGCAGTATTTT. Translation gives CASSVQPGTDTQYF.

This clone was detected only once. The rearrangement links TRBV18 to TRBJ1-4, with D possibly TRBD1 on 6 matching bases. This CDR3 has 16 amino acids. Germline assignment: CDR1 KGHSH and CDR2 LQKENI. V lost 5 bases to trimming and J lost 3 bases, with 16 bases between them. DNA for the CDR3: TGTGCCAGCTCATCCGAGTTGGACAGCCCTAATGAAAAACTGTTTTTT. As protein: CASSSELDSPNEKLFF.

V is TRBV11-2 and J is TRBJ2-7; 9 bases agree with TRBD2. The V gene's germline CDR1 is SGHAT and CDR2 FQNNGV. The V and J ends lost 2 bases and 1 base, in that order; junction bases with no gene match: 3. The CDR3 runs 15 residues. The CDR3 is CASSLWTSVSYEQYF. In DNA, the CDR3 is TGTGCCAGCAGCTTATGGACTAGCGTATCCTACGAGCAGTACTTC.

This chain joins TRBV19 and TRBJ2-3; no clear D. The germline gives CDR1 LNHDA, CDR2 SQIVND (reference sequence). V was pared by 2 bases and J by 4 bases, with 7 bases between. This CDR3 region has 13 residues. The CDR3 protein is CASSISGPDTQYF. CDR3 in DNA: TGTGCCAGTAGTATATCTGGACCAGATACGCAGTATTTT.

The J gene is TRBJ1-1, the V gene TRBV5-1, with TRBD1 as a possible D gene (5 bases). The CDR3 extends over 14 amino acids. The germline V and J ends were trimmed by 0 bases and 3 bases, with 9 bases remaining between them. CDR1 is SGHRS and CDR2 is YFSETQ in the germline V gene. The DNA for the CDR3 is TGCGCCAGCAGCTTGGACAGGTCGGACACTGAAGCTTTCTTT. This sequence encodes CASSLDRSDTEAFF.

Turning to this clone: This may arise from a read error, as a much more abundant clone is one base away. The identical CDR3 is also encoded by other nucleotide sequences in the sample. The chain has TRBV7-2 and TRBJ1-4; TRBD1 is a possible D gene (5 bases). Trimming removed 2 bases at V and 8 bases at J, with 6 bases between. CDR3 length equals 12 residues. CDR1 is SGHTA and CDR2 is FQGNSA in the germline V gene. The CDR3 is CASSLQGEKLFF. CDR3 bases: TGTGCCAGCAGCTTACAGGGAGAAAAACTGTTTTTT. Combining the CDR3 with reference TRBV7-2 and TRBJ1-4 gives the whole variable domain GAGVSQSPSNKVTEKGKDVELRCDPISGHTALYWYRQSLGQGLEFLIYFQGNSAPDKSGLPSDRFSAERTGGSVSTLTIQRTQQEDSAVYLCASSLQGEKLFFGSGTQLSVL.

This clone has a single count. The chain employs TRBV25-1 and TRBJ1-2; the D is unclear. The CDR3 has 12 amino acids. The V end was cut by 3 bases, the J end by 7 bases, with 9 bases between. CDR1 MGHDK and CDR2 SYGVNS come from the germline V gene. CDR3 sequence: CASSEAPSGYTF. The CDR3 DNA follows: TGTGCCAGCAGTGAGGCCCCTAGTGGCTACACCTTC.

In DNA form, the CDR3 reads TGTGCCAGCAGTAGCCAGGGGGACACTGAAGCTTTCTTT. Protein product: CASSSQGDTEAFF. The chain combines TRBV2 with TRBJ1-1; 7 bases match TRBD1. This CDR3 region has 13 residues. V shed 5 bases and J 3 bases; nucleotides not matched to a gene: 3. Germline CDR1 reads SNHLY; CDR2 reads FYNNEI.

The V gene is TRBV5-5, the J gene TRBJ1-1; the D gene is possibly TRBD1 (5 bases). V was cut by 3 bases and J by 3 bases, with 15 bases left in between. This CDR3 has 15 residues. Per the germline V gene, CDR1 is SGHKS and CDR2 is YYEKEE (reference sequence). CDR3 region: CASSSTPRGDTEAFF. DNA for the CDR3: TGTGCCAGCAGCTCTACACCACGAGGGGACACTGAAGCTTTCTTT.

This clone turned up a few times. The CDR3 DNA follows: TGTGCCACAGTGACAGGGTCCACTAATGAAAAACTGTTTTTT. This encodes CATVTGSTNEKLFF. The gene calls are TRBV28 and TRBJ1-4; 7 bases are a match to TRBD1. The CDR3 contains 14 residues. With V trimmed by 10 bases and J by 2 bases, 7 bases remained unmatched. Germline V lookup: CDR1 MDHEN, CDR2 SYDVKM.

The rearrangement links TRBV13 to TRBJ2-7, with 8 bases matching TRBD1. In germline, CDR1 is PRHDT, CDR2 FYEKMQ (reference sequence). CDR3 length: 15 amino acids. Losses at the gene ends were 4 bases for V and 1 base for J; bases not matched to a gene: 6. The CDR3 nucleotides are TGTGCCAGCAGCTGGGGGGACAGGCGGTCCTACGAGCAGTACTTC. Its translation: CASSWGDRRSYEQYF.

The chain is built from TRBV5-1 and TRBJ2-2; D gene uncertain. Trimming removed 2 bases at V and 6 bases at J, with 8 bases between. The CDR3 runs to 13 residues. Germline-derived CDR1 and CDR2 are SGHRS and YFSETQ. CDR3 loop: CASSFVVSGELFF. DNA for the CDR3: TGCGCCAGCAGCTTCGTCGTTTCCGGGGAGCTGTTTTTT.